The 8 T cell receptor beta chains below were found in one sample sequenced in a study of blood T cells in healthy people across ages. Using a J-beta primer mix together with a sample-barcoded 5' primer, a second PCR was run for roughly 6 to 12 cycles. TCRdb reprocessed the 5' RACE reads via MiXCR and lists one record per CDR3 protein. In the table there are more than 900,000 distinct CDR3 sequences, approximately 25% of which are singletons. These sequences were also reported in another study, on T cells of mothers and their children.

The sequenced material came from blood. Receptors originate from a girl aged 2-10 years in good health.

The chain couples TRBV27 to TRBJ2-7, with no clear D. Germline values: CDR1 MNHEY, CDR2 SMNVEV (reference sequence). Deletions cut 5 bases from V and 6 bases from J, with 23 bases between. The CDR3 has 16 amino acids. The CDR3 reads CASSPAPALEWGEQYF. DNA for the CDR3: TGTGCCAGCAGTCCCGCCCCGGCGCTCGAGTGGGGCGAGCAGTACTTC.

The rearrangement joins TRBV7-8 to TRBJ1-2; TRBD1 aligns across 8 bases. Germline V gene lookup returns CDR1 SGHVS and CDR2 FQNEAQ. After removal of 6 bases from V and 4 bases from J, the junction contained 16 bases not matched to a gene. CDR3 length: 17 residues. This CDR3 is CASRPFGQGGEGYGYTF. CDR3 coding DNA: TGTGCCAGCAGGCCTTTCGGACAGGGAGGAGAGGGCTATGGCTACACCTTC.

The chain has TRBV29-1 and TRBJ1-5; D not resolved. Germline lookup yields CDR1 SQVTM and CDR2 ANQGSEA. V shed 8 bases and J shed 4 bases, with 15 bases lying between them. The length of the CDR3 is 13 residues. In nucleotides, the CDR3 is TGCAGCCTGGATGGGAAGTGGAATCAGCCCCAGCATTTT. This translates into CSLDGKWNQPQHF.

This chain's CDR3 is CASSDMGQYEQYF. In DNA form, the CDR3 reads TGTGCCAGCAGCGACATGGGGCAGTACGAGCAGTACTTC. The rearrangement links TRBV2 to TRBJ2-7; TRBD1 might be the D (5 bases). V shed 6 bases and J shed 4 bases, with 13 bases lying between them. Per the germline V gene, CDR1 is SNHLY and CDR2 is FYNNEI. CDR3 length: 13 residues.

Concerning this clonotype: At one end the junction does not follow the germline gene, possibly because of a read error. The chain joins TRBV7-2 to TRBJ2-3, with D unclear. Germline lookup yields CDR1 SGHTA and CDR2 FQGNSA. The CDR3 runs 15 residues. Here the CDR3 DNA reads TGTGCCAGCAGCTTAAAGATGACCTATACAGATACACAGTATTTT. It specifies CASSLKMTYTDTQYF.

This rearrangement joins TRBV11-1 to TRBJ2-3; 9 nucleotides match TRBD2. V trimming: 8 bases; J trimming: 5 bases; junction bases outside the gene matches: 8. Looked up from germline, CDR1 is SGHAT and CDR2 is FQDESV (reference sequence). This CDR3 spans 14 amino acids. CDR3 loop: CASGRGGAGDTQYF. The CDR3 DNA sequence: TGTGCCAGCGGGCGCGGGGGGGCGGGAGATACGCAGTATTTT.

The V call is TRBV24-1, the J call TRBJ2-3; 10 bases match TRBD1. The V gene end was trimmed by 3 bases and the J gene end by 4 bases; junction bases not matched to a gene: 6. CDR1 KGHDR and CDR2 SFDVKD come from the germline V gene. The CDR3 spans 16 residues. The CDR3 DNA sequence: TGTGCCACCAGTGATACCGGGACAGGGGAGGCAGATACGCAGTATTTT. It is translated as CATSDTGTGEADTQYF.

The V gene is TRBV7-8, the J gene TRBJ2-2; 10 nucleotides line up with TRBD2. With 8 bases clipped from V and 3 bases from J, the junction kept 6 bases outside the gene matches. The CDR3 covers 15 residues. Germline assignment: CDR1 SGHVS and CDR2 FQNEAQ. The CDR3 DNA is TGTGCCAGCTCTCCACTAGCGGGGTACACCGGGGAGCTGTTTTTT. As protein: CASSPLAGYTGELFF.